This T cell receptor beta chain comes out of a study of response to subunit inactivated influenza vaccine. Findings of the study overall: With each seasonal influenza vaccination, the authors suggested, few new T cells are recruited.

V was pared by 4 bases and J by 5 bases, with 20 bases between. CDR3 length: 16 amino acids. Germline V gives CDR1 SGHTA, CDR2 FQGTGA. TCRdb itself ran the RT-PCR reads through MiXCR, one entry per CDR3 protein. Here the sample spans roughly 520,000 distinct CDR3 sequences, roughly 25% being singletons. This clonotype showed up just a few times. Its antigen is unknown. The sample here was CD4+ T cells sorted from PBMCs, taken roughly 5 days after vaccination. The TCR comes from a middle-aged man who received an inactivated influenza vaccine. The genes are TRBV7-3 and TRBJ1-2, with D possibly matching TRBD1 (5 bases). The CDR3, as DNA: TGTGCCAGCAGCTCGGGACCTATGGCAGGAGATTATGGCTACACCTTC. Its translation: CASSSGPMAGDYGYTF. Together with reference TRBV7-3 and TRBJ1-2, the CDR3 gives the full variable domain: GAGVSQTPSNKVTEKGKYVELRCDPISGHTALYWYRQSLGQGPEFLIYFQGTGAADDSGLPNDRFFAVRPEGSVSTLKIQRTERGDSAVYLCASSSGPMAGDYGYTFGSGTRLTVV.